The 27 T cell receptor beta chains below were found in one sample sequenced in a study of cytomegalovirus exposure and HLA in healthy donors. Some clones are missing from TCRdb's copy, which holds only in-frame ones; the method was immunoSEQ multiplex PCR. The repertoire holds approximately 260,000 clones, more than 75% seen once, with around 1.2% in the top ten. Sequencing was done on a sample of PBMCs. The receptors shown here come from a woman aged 25 to 39 in good health and CMV-seropositive.

Comment on this clone: The junction departs from germline at one end; a sequencing error may be responsible. The chain joins TRBV30 to TRBJ1-2, with no clear D. The germline gives CDR1 GTSNPN, CDR2 SVGIG (reference sequence). The CDR3 runs 12 residues. The CDR3 loop reads CAWSGGLWLSNF. CDR3 DNA: TGTGCCTGGAGTGGTGGACTATGGCTATCTAACTTC.

The chain combines TRBV5-4 with TRBJ2-3; the match to TRBD2 covers 7 bases. The ends lost 3 bases at V and 2 bases at J; junction bases unmatched: 6. Germline V CDR1 and CDR2: SGHNT, YYREEE (reference sequence). The CDR3 consists of 15 residues. CDR3 DNA: TGTGCCAGCAGCTACCCTAGCGGTATCACAGATACGCAGTATTTT. Translated: CASSYPSGITDTQYF.

The rearrangement links TRBV5-1 to TRBJ2-5; a possible D gene is TRBD1 (6 bases). V was cut by 2 bases and J by 4 bases, with 9 bases left in between. Per germline, CDR1 SGHRS and CDR2 YFSETQ. The CDR3 spans 13 residues. This CDR3 reads CASSLQGPETQYF. The CDR3 DNA is TGCGCCAGCAGCTTACAGGGCCCAGAGACCCAGTACTTC.

The V gene is TRBV5-1, the J gene TRBJ2-5; D is possibly TRBD2 (5 bases). CDR3 size: 14 residues. V gave up 7 bases and J gave up 5 bases, with 18 bases separating them. In germline, CDR1 is SGHRS, CDR2 YFSETQ. CDR3 nucleotides: TGCGCCAGCCGCCCGTCACCCGGGGAGGAGACCCAGTACTTC. Translation: CASRPSPGEETQYF.

This clone occurred once. The CDR3 coding sequence is TGTGCCAGCAGACAGTCCAAAACCGGGATCTACGAGCAGTACTTC. Encoded protein: CASRQSKTGIYEQYF. The V gene is TRBV27, the J gene TRBJ2-7; possibly TRBD2 for D (5 bases). Germline CDR1 is MNHEY and CDR2 is SMNVEV (reference sequence). V lost 6 bases and J 3 bases, leaving 18 bases between the germline ends. There are 15 residues in the CDR3.

Comments on this clone: Compared with germline, one end of the junction differs, possibly owing to a read error. This sequence joins TRBV11-3 and TRBJ2-7; D might be TRBD1 (5 bases). CDR1 SGHNT and CDR2 YENEEA come from the germline V gene. The CDR3 has 13 amino acids. CDR3 DNA: TGTGCCAGCAGTTTAGCAGGGAACTACGAGCAGTACTTC. Protein sequence: CASSLAGNYEQYF.

This clone was recorded only once. V and J are TRBV7-6 and TRBJ2-5; 8 nucleotides align to TRBD1. V lost 4 bases, J lost 4 bases, and 17 bases stayed unmatched. This CDR3 has 18 residues. CDR1 and CDR2 (germline): SGHVS, FNYEAQ. The CDR3 spells CASSSWTGPGGMAETQYF. The CDR3, as DNA: TGTGCCAGCAGCTCTTGGACAGGGCCCGGGGGTATGGCAGAGACCCAGTACTTC.

The chain couples TRBV28 to TRBJ2-1; 9 bases are shared with TRBD1. The CDR3 extends over 15 amino acids. Germline CDR1 and CDR2: MDHEN and SYDVKM. With V trimmed by 5 bases and J by 8 bases, 10 bases remained unmatched. CDR3 sequence (DNA): TGTGCCAGCAGTCCCCTCGGGACAGGGTCTCATGAGCAGTTCTTC. It specifies CASSPLGTGSHEQFF.

The genes are TRBV25-1 and TRBJ1-4, with D hard to call. The CDR3 spans 13 residues. With 3 bases removed from V and 7 bases from J, the gap between germline ends came to 9 bases. Germline assignment: CDR1 MGHDK and CDR2 SYGVNS. Written as DNA, the CDR3 is TGTGCCAGCAGTGAGAACAGTGCTGAAAAACTGTTTTTT. It yields the protein CASSENSAEKLFF.

This clone was observed a handful of times. This chain links TRBV30 with TRBJ1-1; possibly TRBD1 for D (6 bases). The germline V gene encodes CDR1 GTSNPN and CDR2 SVGIG (reference sequence). Trimming left V 2 bases short and J 4 bases short, with 11 bases between. This CDR3 spans 13 amino acids. In nucleotides, the CDR3 is TGTGCCTGGAGTTACAGGGTTGGCACTGAAGCTTTCTTT. It translates to CAWSYRVGTEAFF. Full variable domain (remainder filled in from reference TRBV30 and TRBJ1-1): SQTIHQWPATLVQPVGSPLSLECTVEGTSNPNLYWYRQAAGRGLQLLFYSVGIGQISSEVPQNLSASRPQDRQFILSSKKLLLSDSGFYLCAWSYRVGTEAFFGQGTRLTVV.

The chain has TRBV30 and TRBJ1-2; D is perhaps TRBD1 (6 bases). The CDR3 sequence is 14 residues long. CDR1 and CDR2 (germline): GTSNPN, SVGIG (reference sequence). The ends were cut back, 1 base at V and 7 bases at J, with 16 bases in the middle. CDR3 region: CAWSGARTVTGYTF. CDR3 coding DNA: TGTGCCTGGAGTGGGGCTCGGACAGTGACTGGCTACACCTTC.

CDR3: CAISGQQGAIPTEAFF. The CDR3 DNA is TGTGCCATCAGTGGGCAACAGGGGGCGATTCCCACTGAAGCTTTCTTT. This sequence joins TRBV10-3 and TRBJ1-1, with TRBD1 matching 9 bases. CDR3 length: 16 residues. CDR1 and CDR2 (germline): ENHRY, SYGVKD. The V gene end was trimmed by 4 bases and the J gene end by 4 bases; junction bases not matched to a gene: 10.

The genes are TRBV5-1 and TRBJ2-2, with TRBD1 as a possible D gene (5 bases). The V end lost 5 bases, the J end lost 7 bases, and 18 bases lay between the germline ends. In germline, CDR1 is SGHRS, CDR2 YFSETQ. The CDR3 covers 15 residues. Here the CDR3 DNA reads TGCGCCAGCAGTCCGGCGGCAGGGCAGGGCGGGGAGCTGTTTTTT. This codes for CASSPAAGQGGELFF.

This clone was picked up a small number of times. V is TRBV6-4 and J is TRBJ2-1, with 9 bases identical to TRBD1. Trimming at V came to 6 bases and at J to 9 bases, leaving 18 bases not matched to a gene. The germline gives CDR1 MRHNA, CDR2 SNTAGT. This CDR3 region has 17 residues. The CDR3 spells CASRHSNEQGAVGEQFF. DNA of the CDR3: TGTGCCAGCAGGCACTCGAACGAACAGGGGGCCGTGGGTGAGCAGTTCTTC.

The chain links TRBV30 to TRBJ2-3, with 8 bases lining up with TRBD2. CDR1 GTSNPN and CDR2 SVGIG come from the germline V gene (reference sequence). The junction had 17 bases not matched to a gene; V was cut back by 3 bases and J by 0 bases. The CDR3 runs to 19 residues. CDR3 bases: TGTGCCTGGAGGTTACTTATTGGAGGACTAGCCCCTAGCACAGATACGCAGTATTTT. This sequence encodes CAWRLLIGGLAPSTDTQYF. Full variable domain (outside the CDR3, taken from reference TRBV30 and TRBJ2-3): SQTIHQWPATLVQPVGSPLSLECTVEGTSNPNLYWYRQAAGRGLQLLFYSVGIGQISSEVPQNLSASRPQDRQFILSSKKLLLSDSGFYLCAWRLLIGGLAPSTDTQYFGPGTRLTVL.

The V gene is TRBV4-1, the J gene TRBJ2-1, with D unclear. Germline assignment: CDR1 MGHRA and CDR2 YSYEKL. V gave up 0 bases and J gave up 10 bases, with 16 bases separating them. The CDR3 totals 15 residues. CDR3 sequence reads: CASSQESETRREQFF. The CDR3 DNA sequence: TGCGCCAGCAGCCAAGAGAGCGAAACGAGAAGGGAGCAGTTCTTC.

This clone was seen only once. The same CDR3 arises from other DNA sequences in this sample as well. The V call is TRBV11-3, the J call TRBJ2-5, with no clear D. With 0 bases removed from V and 5 bases from J, the gap between germline ends came to 4 bases. CDR3 length equals 12 residues. Germline V gene lookup returns CDR1 SGHNT and CDR2 YENEEA. In nucleotides, the CDR3 is TGTGCCAGCAGCTTAGATCGGGAGACCCAGTACTTC. Translating it yields CASSLDRETQYF.

The chain employs TRBV4-1 and TRBJ2-1; D possibly corresponds to TRBD1 (7 bases). Germline V gene sequence: CDR1 MGHRA, CDR2 YSYEKL. V lost 8 bases to trimming and J lost 5 bases, with 16 bases between them. This CDR3 contains 14 residues. CDR3 protein: CASRRGRTDNEQFF. The CDR3 nucleotides are TGCGCCAGCCGGAGGGGGCGTACGGACAATGAGCAGTTCTTC.

This sequence joins TRBV29-1 and TRBJ1-1; TRBD1 matches 7 bases. This CDR3 comprises 13 residues. Germline assignment: CDR1 SQVTM and CDR2 ANQGSEA. V lost 3 bases to trimming and J lost 1 base; unmatched junction nucleotides: 2. The CDR3 here is CSVEQGGNTEAFF. Written as DNA, the CDR3 is TGCAGCGTTGAGCAGGGGGGGAACACTGAAGCTTTCTTT. The full variable domain, in which reference TRBV29-1 and TRBJ1-1 provide the parts outside the CDR3, is SAVISQKPSRDICQRGTSLTIQCQVDSQVTMMFWYRQQPGQSLTLIATANQGSEATYESGFVIDKFPISRPNLTFSTLTVSNMSPEDSSIYLCSVEQGGNTEAFFGQGTRLTVV.

V usage is TRBV5-1 and J usage is TRBJ2-5, with 10 bases identical to TRBD2. J lost 3 bases, V lost 6 bases, and 5 bases had no gene match. The germline CDR1 and CDR2 sequences are SGHRS and YFSETQ. The length of the CDR3 is 14 residues. CDR3 protein: CASNLAGAEETQYF. Here the CDR3 DNA reads TGCGCCAGCAATCTAGCGGGAGCCGAAGAGACCCAGTACTTC.

V gene TRBV7-8 combines with J gene TRBJ1-1, with a tentative D call TRBD1 (6 bases). CDR3 size: 12 residues. Deletions cut 8 bases from V and 5 bases from J, with 12 bases between. From germline, CDR1 is SGHVS and CDR2 FQNEAQ. The CDR3 DNA sequence: TGTGCCAGCGGAAACCAGGGGACTGAAGCTTTCTTT. Its protein product is CASGNQGTEAFF.

V gene TRBV30 combines with J gene TRBJ1-1; 8 nucleotides align to TRBD1. In germline, CDR1 is GTSNPN, CDR2 SVGIG (reference sequence). Unmatched junction bases numbered 12, after V lost 3 bases and J lost 6 bases. The CDR3 has 15 residues. The CDR3 nucleotides are TGTGCCTGGAGATTTCCACAGGGGGGACACGCTGAAGCTTTCTTT. It specifies CAWRFPQGGHAEAFF.

This chain links TRBV27 with TRBJ2-6, with a tentative D call TRBD1 (5 bases). The CDR3 length is 16 residues. Per germline, CDR1 MNHEY and CDR2 SMNVEV (reference sequence). Trimming pared 4 bases from V and 2 bases from J, leaving 12 bases between. CDR3 sequence: CASSSPSRAGANVLTF. CDR3 bases: TGTGCCAGCAGTTCACCCAGCAGGGCTGGGGCCAACGTCCTGACTTTC. The full variable domain, with the rest looked up from reference TRBV27 and TRBJ2-6, is EAQVTQNPRYLITVTGKKLTVTCSQNMNHEYMSWYRQDPGLGLRQIYYSMNVEVTDKGDVPEGYKVSRKEKRNFPLILESPSPNQTSLYFCASSSPSRAGANVLTFGAGSRLTVL.

The chain is built from TRBV27 and TRBJ2-7, with TRBD2 matching 8 bases. CDR3 length: 17 residues. V lost 7 bases and J lost 0; bases outside the gene matches: 14. The germline V gene encodes CDR1 MNHEY and CDR2 SMNVEV (reference sequence). The CDR3 reads CASTLTGGTLGSYEQYF. Written as DNA, the CDR3 is TGTGCCAGCACACTCACGGGGGGGACCCTGGGCTCCTACGAGCAGTACTTC.

V and J are TRBV5-1 and TRBJ2-3; the match to TRBD2 covers 8 bases. J gave up 8 bases and V 4 bases, and 9 bases lay outside the gene matches. CDR1 and CDR2 from the germline V gene are SGHRS and YFSETQ. The CDR3 has 14 residues. CDR3 sequence reads: CASSLPLSGTTQYF. The CDR3 coding sequence is TGCGCCAGCAGCCTGCCACTTAGCGGGACTACGCAGTATTTT.

The V gene is TRBV4-1, the J gene TRBJ2-1; 10 bases are shared with TRBD2. There are 14 residues in the CDR3. Germline loops: CDR1 MGHRA, CDR2 YSYEKL. With 1 base clipped from V and 9 bases from J, the junction kept 3 bases outside the gene matches. In nucleotides, the CDR3 is TGCGCCAGCAGCCAAGCTCTAGCGGGAGTTGAGCAGTTCTTC. Translated: CASSQALAGVEQFF.

The chain carries TRBV28 and TRBJ1-4; maybe TRBD1 (6 bases). The CDR3 consists of 17 residues. Trimming left V 4 bases short and J 8 bases short, with 23 bases between. The germline CDR1 and CDR2 sequences are MDHEN and SYDVKM. The CDR3 DNA sequence: TGTGCCAGCAGTTCTTATGATGTCGGGACACTCGGAGAAAAACTGTTTTTT. Translation gives CASSSYDVGTLGEKLFF.